These 11 T cell receptor beta chains share one sample of origin, sequenced in a study of T cells after yellow fever vaccination. From the 5' RACE reads, TCRdb called clonotypes with MiXCR, one entry per CDR3 protein. Of roughly 9,300 distinct CDR3 sequences in the sample, around 4.8% are singletons; the top ten hold roughly 1.6%. Here the sequenced sample was PBMCs, either bulk or a sorted T-cell subset (CD4+, CD8+, memory, or dextramer-sorted; not recorded which), taken roughly 14 days after the first yellow fever vaccination. Receptors originate from a man younger than 35 who received the YFV17D yellow fever vaccine.

Of note for this clonotype: A read error may be the cause here, since a much bigger clone is one base away. This sequence joins TRBV20-1 and TRBJ1-5, with TRBD1 identical over 7 bases. Germline V lookup: CDR1 DFQATT, CDR2 SNEGSKA (reference sequence). The CDR3 has 18 residues. CDR3 bases: TGCTGTGCTAACTCGGGCAGGGGGTCACTTCTGAGCAATCAGCCCCAGCATTTT. Its translation is CCANSGRGSLLSNQPQHF.

This clonotype was observed at least ten times. The rearrangement joins TRBV5-4 to TRBJ1-1; 7 bases agree with TRBD1. The germline V gene encodes CDR1 SGHNT and CDR2 YYREEE (reference sequence). This CDR3 comprises 14 residues. V lost 2 bases and J lost 4; bases outside the gene matches: 5. The CDR3 DNA follows: TGTGCCAGCAGCTTAGAACAGGGGCTCACTGAAGCTTTCTTT. Its protein is CASSLEQGLTEAFF.

This clonotype is termed medium-sized. The chain couples TRBV11-3 to TRBJ2-3; 7 positions match TRBD2. The V and J ends lost 4 bases and 5 bases, in that order; junction bases with no gene match: 15. In germline, CDR1 is SGHNT, CDR2 YENEEA. CDR3 size: 17 residues. CDR3: CASSSLKLAPRRDTQYF. CDR3 DNA sequence: TGTGCCAGCAGCTCCCTCAAACTAGCGCCCCGGAGAGATACGCAGTATTTT.

This clonotype showed up many times. The chain uses TRBV25-1 and TRBJ2-3; D may be TRBD2 (5 bases). CDR1 and CDR2 from the germline V gene are MGHDK and SYGVNS. The CDR3 is made up of 13 amino acids. The ends were cut back, 4 bases at V and 4 bases at J, with 9 bases in the middle. The CDR3 bases are TGTGCCAGCAGTGGGCAGGAGGCAGATACGCAGTATTTT. Protein product: CASSGQEADTQYF. Using reference TRBV25-1 and TRBJ2-3 for the parts outside the CDR3, the full variable domain is EADIYQTPRYLVIGTGKKITLECSQTMGHDKMYWYQQDPGMELHLIHYSYGVNSTEKGDLSSESTVSRIRTEHFPLTLESARPSHTSQYLCASSGQEADTQYFGPGTRLTVL.

This clonotype occurred many times. The J gene is TRBJ2-1, the V gene TRBV19; possibly TRBD2 for D (5 bases). Trimming stripped 7 bases from V and 4 bases from J, with 14 bases between. The CDR3 loop spans 14 amino acids. Germline values: CDR1 LNHDA, CDR2 SQIVND (reference sequence). The CDR3 loop reads CASTEGTSYNEQFF. The CDR3, as DNA: TGTGCCAGTACCGAGGGTACTAGTTACAATGAGCAGTTCTTC.

This clonotype is medium-sized (0.01 to 0.1%) in the sample. CDR3 region: CASSLGGLSGSLNEQFF. For the CDR3, the DNA is TGTGCCAGCAGCTTGGGGGGACTGAGCGGGTCACTTAATGAGCAGTTCTTC. The rearrangement joins TRBV5-6 to TRBJ2-1; possibly TRBD2 for D (6 bases). V was clipped by 0 bases and J by 7 bases, with 20 bases between them. Germline values: CDR1 SGHDT, CDR2 YYEEEE. CDR3 length: 17 amino acids.

At least ten counts were recorded for this clonotype. Its ends do not fully match the called genes, so a read error is possible. The genes are TRBV7-2 and TRBJ1-1; D is unclear. This CDR3 has 15 amino acids. Germline values: CDR1 SGHTA, CDR2 FQGNSA. CDR3 sequence: CASSLSLVENTEVFF. In DNA, the CDR3 is TGTGCCAGCAGCTTAAGTTTGGTGGAGAACACTGAAGTTTTCTTT.

The chain couples TRBV20-1 to TRBJ1-5; D call uncertain. V lost 6 bases to trimming and J lost 4 bases, with 16 bases between them. The CDR3 totals 14 residues. Germline CDR1 DFQATT, CDR2 SNEGSKA (reference sequence). This CDR3 is CSAQARADNQPQHF. CDR3 nucleotides: TGCAGTGCCCAAGCCCGGGCAGATAATCAGCCCCAGCATTTT.

This clonotype was detected many times. The CDR3 sequence is CASSPQGGSGEQYF. For the CDR3, the DNA is TGTGCCAGCTCACCTCAGGGGGGATCCGGTGAGCAGTACTTC. V usage is TRBV18 and J usage is TRBJ2-7; tentative D call: TRBD1 (7 bases). Germline V gives CDR1 KGHSH, CDR2 LQKENI. The V end was cut by 3 bases, the J end by 7 bases, with 16 bases between. There are 14 residues in the CDR3. The whole variable domain, remainder taken from reference TRBV18 and TRBJ2-7, is NAGVMQNPRHLVRRRGQEARLRCSPMKGHSHVYWYRQLPEEGLKFMVYLQKENIIDESGMPKERFSAEFPKEGPSILRIQQVVRGDSAAYFCASSPQGGSGEQYFGPGTRLTVT.

This clonotype appeared many times. The chain uses TRBV5-1 and TRBJ2-2, with TRBD1 as a possible D gene (6 bases). This CDR3 contains 16 residues. Germline lookup yields CDR1 SGHRS and CDR2 YFSETQ. Trimming shortened V by 0 bases and J by 2 bases, and 11 bases separated the two germline ends. In DNA, the CDR3 is TGCGCCAGCAGCTTGGTCCCAGGGGTAAACACCGGGGAGCTGTTTTTT. This sequence encodes CASSLVPGVNTGELFF.

This clonotype is medium-sized (0.01 to 0.1%) by share. V gene TRBV4-1 combines with J gene TRBJ2-5, with TRBD2 identical over 8 bases. V shed 5 bases, J shed 3 bases, and the junction held 5 bases outside the gene matches. This CDR3 has 14 amino acids. Germline V gene lookup returns CDR1 MGHRA and CDR2 YSYEKL. CDR3 in DNA: TGCGCCAGCAGCACGGGTAGCGGGGAAGAGACCCAGTACTTC. This gives the protein CASSTGSGEETQYF.